Below are 20 T cell receptor beta chains sequenced from a single sample in a study of long-term antiretroviral therapy in people with HIV. At survey level, the immunoSEQ assay was run in its v3.0 version. Produced via immunoSEQ multiplex PCR; TCRdb's table is partial and in-frame only. The sample has around 20,000 clones, around 80% seen once. Sequencing used unsorted PBMCs, obtained at the start of antiretroviral therapy, before treatment. These receptors came from a woman aged 40 to 55 with HIV.

A few counts support this clone. This chain joins TRBV4-1 and TRBJ2-7, with TRBD1 matching 8 bases. Losses at the gene ends were 3 bases for V and 3 bases for J; bases not matched to a gene: 7. CDR1 is MGHRA and CDR2 is YSYEKL in the germline V gene. CDR3 length equals 15 residues. CDR3 sequence: CASSHVVTGDYEQYF. Here the CDR3 DNA reads TGCGCCAGCAGCCATGTTGTGACAGGGGACTACGAGCAGTACTTC.

This clone was seen only once. The gene calls are TRBV19 and TRBJ2-7; D remains ambiguous. CDR3 length equals 14 residues. Looked up from germline, CDR1 is LNHDA and CDR2 is SQIVND (reference sequence). V dropped 1 base and J dropped 3 bases, with 10 bases sitting between them. DNA of the CDR3: TGTGCCAGTAGTATAGGTCCAGGTTTCTACGAGCAGTACTTC. It is translated as CASSIGPGFYEQYF. The full variable domain, with the rest looked up from reference TRBV19 and TRBJ2-7, is DGGITQSPKYLFRKEGQNVTLSCEQNLNHDAMYWYRQDPGQGLRLIYYSQIVNDFQKGDIAEGYSVSREKKESFPLTVTSAQKNPTAFYLCASSIGPGFYEQYFGPGTRLTVT.

The V call is TRBV10-3, the J call TRBJ1-1; TRBD1 matches at 9 bases. CDR1 and CDR2 from the germline V gene are ENHRY and SYGVKD. The junction had 11 bases not matched to a gene; V was cut back by 0 bases and J by 6 bases. This CDR3 is 17 amino acids long. The CDR3 DNA sequence: TGTGCCATCAGTGAGTCAGGGACAGGGACAGGGAAAGCTGAAGCTTTCTTT. Translating it yields CAISESGTGTGKAEAFF.

This chain joins TRBV18 and TRBJ1-5, with 7 bases matching TRBD1. The CDR3 runs 15 residues. Germline lookup yields CDR1 KGHSH and CDR2 LQKENI. The V gene end was trimmed by 4 bases and the J gene end by 6 bases; junction bases not matched to a gene: 9. CDR3 sequence (DNA): TGTGCCAGCTCACGTGGAAGGGGGCTGAGTCAGCCCCAGCATTTT. Amino acids: CASSRGRGLSQPQHF.

The chain combines TRBV10-3 with TRBJ2-2; D remains ambiguous. The germline V gene encodes CDR1 ENHRY and CDR2 SYGVKD. CDR3 size: 16 residues. Trimming took off 3 bases at V and 0 bases at J, with 11 bases between the two ends. Here the CDR3 reads CAISDTTLTNTGELFF. CDR3 bases: TGTGCCATCAGTGATACGACACTAACGAACACCGGGGAGCTGTTTTTT.

This clone was seen a handful of times. This chain connects TRBV27 to TRBJ2-7, with 7 bases lining up with TRBD2. Germline V gene lookup returns CDR1 MNHEY and CDR2 SMNVEV (reference sequence). V shed 7 bases, J shed 5 bases, and the junction held 14 bases outside the gene matches. The CDR3 is 15 amino acids. Here the CDR3 DNA reads TGTGCCAGCATCCGATTGGGGGGGAGGGAAAACGAGCAGTACTTC. Translating it yields CASIRLGGRENEQYF.

The chain joins TRBV5-4 to TRBJ2-7; D gene uncertain. The CDR3 consists of 16 residues. Trimming shortened V by 0 bases and J by 0 bases, and 13 bases separated the two germline ends. In germline, CDR1 is SGHNT, CDR2 YYREEE (reference sequence). As DNA, the CDR3 is TGTGCCAGCAGCTTGGAGGTAGGGCTCTCCTCCTACGAGCAGTACTTC. Its protein product is CASSLEVGLSSYEQYF.

This clone was observed a single time. V is TRBV10-3 and J is TRBJ2-1; 12 nucleotides align to TRBD2. Germline V gene lookup returns CDR1 ENHRY and CDR2 SYGVKD. V was pared by 5 bases and J by 8 bases, with 7 bases of the junction left unmatched. This CDR3 comprises 15 residues. CDR3 nucleotide sequence: TGTGCCATCAGTCCTAGCGGGGGGGATGGGGATGAGCAGTTCTTC. Translating it yields CAISPSGGDGDEQFF.

This clone was picked up one time. For the CDR3, the DNA is TGCGCCAGCAGCCCAAAAAGGGGACGGAGCACAGATACGCAGTATTTT. It yields the protein CASSPKRGRSTDTQYF. The chain joins TRBV4-1 to TRBJ2-3; possibly TRBD1 or TRBD2 for D (5 bases each). From germline, CDR1 is MGHRA and CDR2 YSYEKL. The CDR3 totals 16 residues. V lost 4 bases to trimming and J lost 0 bases, with 14 bases between them.

This chain connects TRBV28 to TRBJ1-2; D uncertain. The germline V gene encodes CDR1 MDHEN and CDR2 SYDVKM. The CDR3 extends over 16 amino acids. Trimming stripped 3 bases from V and 4 bases from J, with 18 bases between. CDR3 protein: CASSFAPTPSPYGYTF. The CDR3 nucleotides read TGTGCCAGCAGTTTTGCCCCGACCCCCAGCCCCTATGGCTACACCTTC.

The V and J genes are TRBV19 and TRBJ1-1; D remains ambiguous. V gave up 7 bases and J gave up 3 bases, with 15 bases separating them. The CDR3 has 14 residues. Germline CDR1 reads LNHDA; CDR2 reads SQIVND (reference sequence). This CDR3 reads CASNLREWDTEAFF. As DNA, the CDR3 is TGTGCCAGTAATTTAAGGGAGTGGGACACTGAAGCTTTCTTT.

The V and J genes are TRBV7-2 and TRBJ2-3; D might be TRBD1 or TRBD2, each matching 6 bases. The CDR3 length is 15 residues. Trimming took 5 bases from V and 5 from J, leaving 17 bases between them. Germline CDR1 SGHTA, CDR2 FQGNSA. The DNA for the CDR3 is TGTGCCAGCAGCGGAGGGACAAGACGGGGAGATACGCAGTATTTT. Its protein is CASSGGTRRGDTQYF.

This rearrangement joins TRBV28 to TRBJ1-5, with D possibly TRBD1 on 5 matching bases. Trimming removed 2 bases at V and 6 bases at J, with 23 bases between. The CDR3 has 18 amino acids. CDR1 MDHEN and CDR2 SYDVKM come from the germline V gene. CDR3 sequence (DNA): TGTGCCAGCAGTTTAAAAGGAACGGGTGGCAGGGCAAGTCAGCCCCAGCATTTT. It specifies CASSLKGTGGRASQPQHF. The full variable domain, in which reference TRBV28 and TRBJ1-5 provide the parts outside the CDR3, is DVKVTQSSRYLVKRTGEKVFLECVQDMDHENMFWYRQDPGLGLRLIYFSYDVKMKEKGDIPEGYSVSREKKERFSLILESASTNQTSMYLCASSLKGTGGRASQPQHFGDGTRLSIL.

This rearrangement joins TRBV5-5 to TRBJ1-1; the D is unclear. Trimming cost V 4 bases and J 12 bases, with 16 bases left between them. This CDR3 spans 12 amino acids. The germline gives CDR1 SGHKS, CDR2 YYEKEE (reference sequence). CDR3 nucleotides: TGTGCCAGCAGCAACGAAACGACGAGCCCTTTCTTT. Translation gives CASSNETTSPFF.

The chain is built from TRBV11-2 and TRBJ1-1; D might be TRBD1 (5 bases). With 6 bases removed from V and 0 bases from J, the gap between germline ends came to 14 bases. This CDR3 comprises 15 residues. CDR1 and CDR2 from the germline V gene are SGHAT and FQNNGV. The chain's CDR3 is CASSLRGQMNTEAFF. In DNA form, the CDR3 reads TGTGCCAGCAGTTTGCGGGGCCAAATGAACACTGAAGCTTTCTTT.

V usage is TRBV5-1 and J usage is TRBJ2-7; no reliable D call. Between the trimmed V and J ends, which lost 2 bases and 6 bases, there was a span of 6 bases. Germline V gene data show CDR1 as SGHRS and CDR2 as YFSETQ. The CDR3 consists of 11 residues. CDR3 in DNA: TGCGCCAGCAGCTTCTCGTCCGAGCAGTACTTC. This codes for CASSFSSEQYF.

The chain joins TRBV19 to TRBJ2-6; D is possibly TRBD1 (6 bases). CDR1 is LNHDA and CDR2 is SQIVND in the germline V gene (reference sequence). The CDR3 extends over 15 amino acids. V was clipped by 4 bases and J by 0 bases, with 7 bases between them. CDR3 in DNA: TGTGCCAGTAGTACGGACAGCTCTGGGGCCAACGTCCTGACTTTC. Amino acid sequence: CASSTDSSGANVLTF.

This clone was seen a few times. The rearrangement links TRBV4-2 to TRBJ1-1, with TRBD1 matching over 8 bases. The CDR3 runs to 15 residues. The trim removed 4 bases at V and 7 bases at J, leaving 11 bases unmatched. Looked up from germline, CDR1 is LGHNA and CDR2 is YNFKEQ. CDR3 residues: CASSPQDDRGVEAFF. The DNA for the CDR3 is TGTGCCAGCAGCCCCCAAGATGACAGGGGAGTTGAAGCTTTCTTT.

The chain carries TRBV9 and TRBJ2-1, with a weak D call TRBD2 (6 bases). CDR3 size: 15 residues. Looked up from germline, CDR1 is SGDLS and CDR2 is YYNGEE. V gave up 2 bases and J gave up 1 base, with 10 bases separating them. Here the CDR3 reads CASSVGGASYNEQFF. The CDR3 DNA reads as TGTGCCAGCAGCGTGGGCGGGGCGTCCTACAATGAGCAGTTCTTC.

The CDR3 spells CASSRKSRGPGQIPEAFF. The CDR3 DNA is TGTGCCAGCAGTCGAAAGAGCCGAGGCCCGGGACAGATTCCTGAAGCTTTCTTT. This chain connects TRBV25-1 to TRBJ1-1, with TRBD1 identical over 7 bases. CDR1 and CDR2 (germline): MGHDK, SYGVNS. This CDR3 region has 18 residues. J lost 6 bases, V lost 5 bases, and 21 bases had no gene match.